Following are 13 T cell receptor beta chains from one sample sequenced in a study of cytomegalovirus exposure and HLA in healthy donors. The primer mix had 60 Vbeta and 13 Jbeta primers. The method was immunoSEQ multiplex PCR; TCRdb's version includes in-frame clones alone and lacks a portion of them. The repertoire consists of some 95,000 clones, with roughly 71% occurring once and the leading ten covering approximately 5%. Sequenced sample: PBMCs. Receptor source: a woman aged 40 to 49 in good health and CMV-seronegative.

This sequence joins TRBV4-2 and TRBJ1-5; D remains unclear. The V end was cut by 0 bases, the J end by 5 bases, with 11 bases between. Germline-derived CDR1 and CDR2 are LGHNA and YNFKEQ. This CDR3 is 15 amino acids long. The CDR3 is CASSQDQVSHQPQHF. The CDR3, as DNA: TGTGCCAGCAGCCAAGATCAGGTCAGTCATCAGCCCCAGCATTTT.

V gene TRBV7-2 combines with J gene TRBJ1-2, with TRBD1 matching over 8 bases. Germline values: CDR1 SGHTA, CDR2 FQGNSA. The ends lost 1 base at V and 6 bases at J; junction bases unmatched: 13. The CDR3 runs to 17 residues. CDR3 region: CASSLVPQTGVKDGYTF. As DNA, the CDR3 is TGTGCCAGCAGCTTAGTCCCGCAGACAGGGGTTAAGGATGGCTACACCTTC.

Only one count was recorded for this clone. The rearrangement uses TRBV2 and TRBJ1-1, with D hard to call. The V end lost 6 bases, the J end lost 5 bases, and 13 bases lay between the germline ends. Germline CDR1 and CDR2: SNHLY and FYNNEI. CDR3 length equals 13 residues. The CDR3 spells CASRWGSGTEAFF. The CDR3 nucleotides are TGTGCCAGCAGGTGGGGATCGGGGACTGAAGCTTTCTTT. The whole variable domain, remainder taken from reference TRBV2 and TRBJ1-1, is EPEVTQTPSHQVTQMGQEVILRCVPISNHLYFYWYRQILGQKVEFLVSFYNNEISEKSEIFDDQFSVERPDGSNFTLKIRSTKLEDSAMYFCASRWGSGTEAFFGQGTRLTVV.

The chain employs TRBV2 and TRBJ1-1, with 8 positions matching TRBD1. Germline assignment: CDR1 SNHLY and CDR2 FYNNEI. J gave up 3 bases and V 4 bases, and 13 bases lay outside the gene matches. This CDR3 contains 17 residues. This CDR3 reads CASSGGTGRSRDTEAFF. CDR3 bases: TGTGCCAGCAGTGGGGGGACAGGACGCTCAAGAGACACTGAAGCTTTCTTT.

This chain joins TRBV7-9 and TRBJ2-1; 10 bases agree with TRBD1. After removal of 2 bases from V and 5 bases from J, the junction contained 3 bases not matched to a gene. The germline CDR1 and CDR2 sequences are SEHNR and FQNEAQ (reference sequence). The CDR3 totals 15 residues. This CDR3 is CASSLRDRGDNEQFF. CDR3 bases: TGTGCCAGCAGCTTAAGGGACAGGGGAGACAATGAGCAGTTCTTC.

The V and J genes are TRBV2 and TRBJ1-2; no clear D. CDR1 and CDR2 from the germline V gene are SNHLY and FYNNEI. This CDR3 comprises 13 residues. The germline V and J ends were trimmed by 0 bases and 6 bases, with 8 bases remaining between them. The DNA for the CDR3 is TGTGCCAGCAGTGAAGCGTGGAGGGATGGCTACACCTTC. Translated: CASSEAWRDGYTF.

Here the CDR3 reads CASSLGGTGWTEAFF. The CDR3 region has the DNA TGTGCCAGCAGCCTCGGAGGGACAGGGTGGACTGAAGCTTTCTTT. The chain employs TRBV13 and TRBJ1-1; 9 positions match TRBD1. Trimming at V came to 5 bases and at J to 5 bases, leaving 9 bases not matched to a gene. From germline, CDR1 is PRHDT and CDR2 FYEKMQ (reference sequence). The length of the CDR3 is 15 residues.

The chain combines TRBV6-5 with TRBJ1-4; no clear D gene. The CDR3 contains 16 residues. The germline V gene encodes CDR1 MNHEY and CDR2 SVGAGI. V was trimmed by 0 bases and J by 4 bases, leaving 12 bases between them. CDR3 region: CASSYSGNLDNEKLFF. Here the CDR3 DNA reads TGTGCCAGCAGTTACTCCGGGAACCTCGATAATGAAAAACTGTTTTTT.

The chain carries TRBV6-1 and TRBJ1-5, with D hard to call. Trimming took 7 bases from V and 4 from J, leaving 11 bases between them. Germline CDR1 is MNHNS and CDR2 is SASEGT. This CDR3 has 13 residues. This chain's CDR3 is CASNQHGNQPQHF. CDR3 nucleotides: TGTGCCAGCAACCAACACGGGAATCAGCCCCAGCATTTT.

The rearrangement links TRBV5-4 to TRBJ1-6; perhaps TRBD1 as D (6 bases). With 3 bases removed from V and 6 bases from J, the gap between germline ends came to 16 bases. Germline CDR1 is SGHNT and CDR2 is YYREEE (reference sequence). This CDR3 has 16 amino acids. The CDR3 nucleotides read TGTGCCAGCAGCTACGCAGGGGCCCGTTTTAATTCACCCCTCCACTTT. As protein: CASSYAGARFNSPLHF.

A note on this clone: The CDR3 carries no conserved terminal phenylalanine or tryptophan, so it likely arises from a read error. This chain joins TRBV7-9 and TRBJ1-3, with TRBD1 as a possible D gene (5 bases). This CDR3 spans 17 amino acids. The V gene's germline CDR1 is SEHNR and CDR2 FQNEAQ (reference sequence). The V and J ends lost 2 bases and 0 bases respectively, with 14 bases between them. The CDR3 sequence: CASSLTPQGLSGNTIYV. In nucleotides, the CDR3 is TGTGCCAGCAGCTTAACGCCGCAGGGCCTCTCTGGAAACACCATATATGTT.

The table lists this clone with a few counts. The V and J genes are TRBV2 and TRBJ1-3; the D gene is possibly TRBD1 (6 bases). The CDR3 totals 13 residues. Trimming pared 6 bases from V and 4 bases from J, leaving 10 bases between. CDR1 is SNHLY and CDR2 is FYNNEI in the germline V gene. CDR3 nucleotide sequence: TGTGCCAGCAGCACAGGACAGGGAAACACCATATATTTT. As protein: CASSTGQGNTIYF. Full variable domain (rest looked up from reference TRBV2 and TRBJ1-3): EPEVTQTPSHQVTQMGQEVILRCVPISNHLYFYWYRQILGQKVEFLVSFYNNEISEKSEIFDDQFSVERPDGSNFTLKIRSTKLEDSAMYFCASSTGQGNTIYFGEGSWLTVV.

The genes are TRBV5-1 and TRBJ2-5; no clear D. The CDR3 covers 11 residues. V shed 5 bases and J shed 3 bases, with 5 bases lying between them. CDR1 is SGHRS and CDR2 is YFSETQ in the germline V gene. CDR3 DNA sequence: TGCGCCAGCAGGGCGGAAGAGACCCAGTACTTC. This gives the protein CASRAEETQYF.